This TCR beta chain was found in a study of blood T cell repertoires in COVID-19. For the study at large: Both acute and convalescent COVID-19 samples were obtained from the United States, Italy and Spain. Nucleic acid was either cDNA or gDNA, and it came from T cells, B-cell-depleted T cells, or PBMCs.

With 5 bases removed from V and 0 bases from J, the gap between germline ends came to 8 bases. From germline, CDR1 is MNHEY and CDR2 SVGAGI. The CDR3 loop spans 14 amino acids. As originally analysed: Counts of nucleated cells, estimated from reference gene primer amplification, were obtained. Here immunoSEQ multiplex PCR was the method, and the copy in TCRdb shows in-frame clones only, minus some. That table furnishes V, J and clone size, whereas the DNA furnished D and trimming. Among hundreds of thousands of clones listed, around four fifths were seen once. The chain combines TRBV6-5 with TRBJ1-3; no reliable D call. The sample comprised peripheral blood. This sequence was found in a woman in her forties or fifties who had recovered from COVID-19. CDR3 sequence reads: CASSRVLSGNTIYF. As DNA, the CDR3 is TGTGCCAGCAGTCGGGTCCTCTCTGGAAACACCATATATTTT.